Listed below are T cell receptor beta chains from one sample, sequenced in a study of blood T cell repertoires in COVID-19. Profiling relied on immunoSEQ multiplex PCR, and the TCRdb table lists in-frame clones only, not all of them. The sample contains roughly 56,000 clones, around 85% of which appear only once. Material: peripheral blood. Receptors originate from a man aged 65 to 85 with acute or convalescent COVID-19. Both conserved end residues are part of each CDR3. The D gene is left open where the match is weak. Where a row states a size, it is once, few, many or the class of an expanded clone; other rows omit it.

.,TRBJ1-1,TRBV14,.,CASSQDPGGNTEAFF,TGTGCCAGCAGCCAAGATCCGGGGGGGAACACTGAAGCTTTCTTT
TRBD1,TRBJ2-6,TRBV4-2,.,CASSGQGFSGANVLTF,TGTGCCAGCAGCGGACAGGGGTTTTCTGGGGCCAACGTCCTGACTTTC
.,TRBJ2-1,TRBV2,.,CASTPRGAGQFF,TGTGCCAGCACCCCCCGGGGAGCGGGGCAGTTCTTC
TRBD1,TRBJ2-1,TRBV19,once,CASSTGTGRKGEQFF,TGTGCCAGTAGTACAGGGACAGGTCGTAAGGGTGAGCAGTTCTTC
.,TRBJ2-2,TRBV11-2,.,CASSLDTYTGELFF,TGTGCCAGCAGCTTAGACACTTACACCGGGGAGCTGTTTTTT
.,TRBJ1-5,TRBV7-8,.,CATGAPQHF,TGTGCCACCGGTGCGCCCCAGCATTTT
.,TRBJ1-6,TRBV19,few,CASSRGSSYNSPLHF,TGTGCCAGTAGTCGGGGTAGCTCCTATAATTCACCCCTCCACTTT
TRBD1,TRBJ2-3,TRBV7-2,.,CASSDTGTGRDTQYF,TGTGCCAGCAGCGATACCGGGACAGGAAGAGATACGCAGTATTTT
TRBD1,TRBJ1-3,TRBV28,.,CASSPSTGGRNTIYF,TGTGCCAGCAGCCCCTCCACAGGGGGCCGAAACACCATATATTTT
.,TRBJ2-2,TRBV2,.,CASIGATGELFF,TGTGCCAGCATTGGGGCCACCGGGGAGCTGTTTTTT
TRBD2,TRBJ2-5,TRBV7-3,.,CASSLSGPGGGLQETQYF,TGTGCCAGCAGCTTAAGTGGGCCGGGCGGGGGGCTTCAAGAGACCCAGTACTTC
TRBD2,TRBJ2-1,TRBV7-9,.,CATLGGSGGRSYNEQFF,TGTGCCACCCTCGGTGGTAGCGGGGGCCGCTCCTACAATGAGCAGTTCTTC
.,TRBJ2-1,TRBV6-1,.,CASSGVRGGPYNEQFF,TGTGCCAGCAGTGGAGTTAGGGGGGGTCCCTACAATGAGCAGTTCTTC
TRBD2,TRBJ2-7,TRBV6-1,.,CASSEAGLAGIKGYEQYF,TGTGCCAGCAGTGAAGCAGGGCTAGCGGGGATCAAGGGCTACGAGCAGTACTTC
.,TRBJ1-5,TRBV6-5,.,CASTLGGIDQPQHF,TGTGCCAGCACCCTAGGAGGTATTGATCAGCCCCAGCATTTT
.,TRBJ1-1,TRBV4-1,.,CASSQQEGEAFF,TGCGCCAGCAGTCAACAGGAGGGTGAAGCTTTCTTT
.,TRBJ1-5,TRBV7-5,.,CARTAGGQPQHF,TGTGCCAGAACGGCTGGGGGGCAGCCCCAGCATTTT
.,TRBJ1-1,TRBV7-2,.,CASSLQMNTEAFF,TGTGCCAGCAGCTTACAAATGAACACTGAAGCTTTCTTT
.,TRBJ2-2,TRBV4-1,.,CASSRTGIGNTGELFF,TGCGCCAGCAGCCGAACAGGGATAGGGAACACCGGGGAGCTGTTTTTT
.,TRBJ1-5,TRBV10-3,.,CASHARRTDQPQHF,TGTGCCTCGCACGCCCGAAGGACAGATCAGCCCCAGCATTTT
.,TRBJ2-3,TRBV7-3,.,CASSQGNPTDTQYF,TGTGCCAGCAGCCAGGGGAACCCCACAGATACGCAGTATTTT
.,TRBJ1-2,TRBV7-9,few,CASSFGGRAGGYTF,TGTGCCAGCAGCTTTGGTGGAAGGGCGGGTGGCTACACCTTC
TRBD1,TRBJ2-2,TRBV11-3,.,CASGQGRNTGELFF,TGTGCCAGCGGACAGGGGCGGAACACCGGGGAGCTGTTTTTT
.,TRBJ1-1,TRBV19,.,CASSMWRTTEAFF,TGTGCCAGTAGTATGTGGAGGACTACTGAAGCTTTCTTT
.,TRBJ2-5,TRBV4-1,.,CASSHPTIGQQETQYF,TGCGCCAGCAGTCATCCAACGATTGGACAGCAAGAGACCCAGTACTTC
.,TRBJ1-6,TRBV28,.,CASSPLGQINSPLHF,TGTGCCAGCAGCCCACTCGGACAGATTAATTCACCCCTCCACTTT
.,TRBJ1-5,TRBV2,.,CASSEGDRAGPQHF,TGTGCCAGCAGTGAAGGAGACAGAGCCGGGCCCCAGCATTTT
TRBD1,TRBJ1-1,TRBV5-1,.,CASSLTLQGARAFF,TGCGCCAGCAGCTTGACCTTACAGGGGGCTCGAGCTTTCTTT
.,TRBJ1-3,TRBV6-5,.,CASSLGGENTIYF,TGTGCCAGCAGTTTAGGGGGGGAAAACACCATATATTTT
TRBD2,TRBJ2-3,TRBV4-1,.,CASSQDRVAGDTDTQYF,TGCGCCAGCAGCCAAGATCGAGTAGCGGGGGATACAGATACGCAGTATTTT
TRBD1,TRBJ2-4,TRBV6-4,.,CASSAEQGAAKNIQYF,TGTGCCAGCAGTGCGGAACAGGGGGCGGCCAAAAACATTCAGTACTTC
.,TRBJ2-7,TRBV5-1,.,CASSLSAGASYEQYF,TGCGCCAGCAGCTTATCTGCGGGGGCTTCCTACGAGCAGTACTTC
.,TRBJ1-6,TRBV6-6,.,CASRTDFPPLHF,TGTGCCAGCAGGACGGACTTTCCACCCCTCCACTTT
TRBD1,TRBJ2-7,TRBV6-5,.,CASELGTGSYEQYF,TGTGCCAGCGAGTTGGGGACAGGATCTTACGAGCAGTACTTC
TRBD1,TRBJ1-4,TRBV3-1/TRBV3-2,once,CASSRGTGGMEKLFF,TGTGCCAGCAGCCGCGGGACAGGGGGTATGGAAAAACTGTTTTTT
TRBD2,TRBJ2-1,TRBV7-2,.,CASSLDIASGGFF,TGTGCCAGCAGCTTAGATATAGCTAGCGGGGGGTTCTTC
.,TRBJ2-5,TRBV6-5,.,CASSYRRQETQYF,TGTGCCAGCAGTTACAGGAGACAAGAGACCCAGTACTTC
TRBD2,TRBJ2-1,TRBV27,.,CATGSAGAPYNEQFF,TGTGCCACCGGTTCAGCGGGAGCCCCTTACAATGAGCAGTTCTTC
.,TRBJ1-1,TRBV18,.,CASSPLAENTEAFF,TGTGCCAGCTCACCACTGGCAGAAAACACTGAAGCTTTCTTT
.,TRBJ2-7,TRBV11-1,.,CASRLGREAYEQYF,TGTGCCAGCAGGTTGGGAAGGGAGGCCTACGAGCAGTACTTC
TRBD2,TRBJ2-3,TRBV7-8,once,CASSLAETSGPDTQYF,TGTGCCAGCAGCTTAGCTGAGACTAGCGGCCCAGATACGCAGTATTTT
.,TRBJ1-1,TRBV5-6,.,CASSFDGRDTEAFF,TGTGCCAGCAGTTTTGACGGGAGGGACACTGAAGCTTTCTTT
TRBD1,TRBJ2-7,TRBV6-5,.,CASGTGSREQYF,TGTGCCAGCGGGACAGGGAGCCGCGAGCAGTACTTC
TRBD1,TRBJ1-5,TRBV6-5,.,CASSPDRNQPQHF,TGTGCCAGCAGCCCGGACAGGAATCAGCCCCAGCATTTT
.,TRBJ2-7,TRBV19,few,CASSIGGPRYEQYF,TGTGCCAGTAGTATAGGCGGTCCCCGCTACGAGCAGTACTTC
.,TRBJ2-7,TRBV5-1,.,CASSSSTGSYEQYF,TGCGCCAGCAGCTCCTCGACAGGTTCCTACGAGCAGTACTTC
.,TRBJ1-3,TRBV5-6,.,CASSLSWGGAGNTIYF,TGTGCCAGCAGCTTGTCGTGGGGGGGCGCTGGAAACACCATATATTTT
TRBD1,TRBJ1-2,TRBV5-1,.,CASSPGTGVMYGYTF,TGCGCCAGCAGCCCCGGGACAGGGGTAATGTATGGCTACACCTTC
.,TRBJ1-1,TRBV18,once,CASSPPWNTEAFF,TGTGCCAGCTCTCCCCCCTGGAACACTGAAGCTTTCTTT
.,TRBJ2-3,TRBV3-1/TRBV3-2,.,CASSQAGDTQYF,TGTGCCAGCAGCCAGGCGGGCGATACGCAGTATTTT
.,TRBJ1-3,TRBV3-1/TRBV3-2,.,CASSPGQRSGNTIYF,TGTGCCAGCAGCCCAGGACAACGCTCTGGAAACACCATATATTTT
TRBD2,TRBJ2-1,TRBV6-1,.,CASSEALLSAGGPQGQFF,TGTGCCAGCAGTGAAGCGCTTCTTTCCGCGGGGGGGCCTCAAGGTCAGTTCTTC
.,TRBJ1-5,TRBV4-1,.,CASSQVPVNSNQPQHF,TGCGCCAGCAGCCAAGTACCAGTTAATAGCAATCAGCCCCAGCATTTT
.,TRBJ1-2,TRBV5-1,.,CASSPDFSNYGYTF,TGCGCCAGCAGCCCGGACTTCTCTAACTATGGCTACACCTTC